The 26 T cell receptor beta chains below were found in one sample sequenced in a study of OX40 agonist ivuxolimab in advanced cancers. Libraries were prepared through the immunoSEQ multiplex PCR assay. This is the immuneACCESS table as TCRdb keeps it, with only in-frame sequences that have V and J called. A part of the clones is gone; compared with another copy, unresolved V genes explain less than half, and the rest is unexplained. The sample contains about 50,000 clones, about 80% of them found a single time. 3.9% of the sample comes from the top ten. This sample comprised CD4+ or CD8+ T cells sorted from blood, obtained in a trial of the OX40 agonist ivuxolimab. The origin of the receptors is an adult with an advanced solid tumor such as melanoma, head and neck, liver or kidney cancer.

The chain recombines TRBV2 with TRBJ1-1; D not resolved. There are 14 residues in the CDR3. V was shortened by 0 bases and J by 3 bases, with 8 bases between the two germline ends. The germline V gene encodes CDR1 SNHLY and CDR2 FYNNEI. The CDR3 spells CASSEALGYTEAFF. CDR3 DNA sequence: TGTGCCAGCAGTGAAGCCCTTGGGTACACTGAAGCTTTCTTT.

The chain couples TRBV4-1 to TRBJ2-3; 8 nucleotides match TRBD2. The CDR3 loop spans 17 amino acids. V lost 1 base to trimming and J lost 0 bases; unmatched junction nucleotides: 6. Germline V CDR1 and CDR2: MGHRA, YSYEKL. The DNA for the CDR3 is TGCGCCAGCAGCCAAGGGGCTAGGACTAGCAGCACAGATACGCAGTATTTT. Encoded protein: CASSQGARTSSTDTQYF.

By its share, this clone is medium-sized. The chain carries TRBV15 and TRBJ2-3, with 7 nucleotides matching TRBD1. The CDR3 has 14 amino acids. Germline lookup yields CDR1 LNHNV and CDR2 YYDKDF (reference sequence). Germline trimming cut 1 base from V and 6 bases from J; bases unmatched to any gene: 4. This CDR3 reads CATSRGGGSDTQYF. CDR3 DNA sequence: TGTGCCACCAGCAGAGGAGGGGGCAGCGATACGCAGTATTTT.

The chain recombines TRBV19 with TRBJ1-2; TRBD1 matches 7 bases. The germline V gene has CDR1 LNHDA and CDR2 SQIVND (reference sequence). The CDR3 covers 13 residues. The V gene end was trimmed by 7 bases and the J gene end by 4 bases; junction bases not matched to a gene: 6. In DNA form, the CDR3 reads TGTGCCAGTAATACAGGGGAGGGCTATGGCTACACCTTC. Protein product: CASNTGEGYGYTF.

This clone has more than one count but fewer than ten. The chain has TRBV11-2 and TRBJ2-1; 9 bases match TRBD1. Germline loops: CDR1 SGHAT, CDR2 FQNNGV. V trimming: 1 base; J trimming: 1 base; junction bases outside the gene matches: 5. The CDR3 consists of 17 residues. CDR3 sequence reads: CASSLVGGTGSYNEQFF. The CDR3 DNA is TGTGCCAGCAGCTTAGTAGGGGGGACAGGGTCCTACAATGAGCAGTTCTTC.

This clone showed up just once. The chain combines TRBV7-2 with TRBJ2-7, with D perhaps matching TRBD2 (6 bases). The CDR3 is 15 amino acids. V gave up 5 bases and J gave up 6 bases, with 20 bases separating them. CDR1 and CDR2 from the germline V gene are SGHTA and FQGNSA. For the CDR3, the DNA is TGTGCCAGCAGCCGACCCCGGGAGTCCGTCACCGAGCAGTACTTC. It translates to CASSRPRESVTEQYF.

V is TRBV6-6 and J is TRBJ2-5, with a weak D call TRBD2 (5 bases). The CDR3 contains 14 residues. Germline CDR1 reads MNHNY; CDR2 reads SVGAGI (reference sequence). V lost 2 bases and J lost 1, with 8 bases in between. The CDR3 nucleotides read TGTGCCAGCAGTTACAAGCGGTCCCAAGAGACCCAGTACTTC. It encodes CASSYKRSQETQYF.

This chain connects TRBV5-1 to TRBJ1-1; 10 bases match TRBD1. Germline-derived CDR1 and CDR2 are SGHRS and YFSETQ. The V gene end was trimmed by 4 bases and the J gene end by 6 bases; junction bases not matched to a gene: 6. The CDR3 spans 14 residues. The CDR3 spells CASSLMTGGPEAFF. In DNA, the CDR3 is TGCGCCAGCAGCCTAATGACAGGGGGCCCTGAAGCTTTCTTT.

The chain carries TRBV18 and TRBJ1-1; 7 bases line up with TRBD1. The germline CDR1 and CDR2 sequences are KGHSH and LQKENI. There are 16 residues in the CDR3. V lost 4 bases and J lost 0; bases outside the gene matches: 8. The CDR3 nucleotides read TGTGCCAGCTCACTGGGGACAGTCAGCATGAACACTGAAGCTTTCTTT. This encodes CASSLGTVSMNTEAFF. Together with reference TRBV18 and TRBJ1-1, the CDR3 gives the full variable domain: NAGVMQNPRHLVRRRGQEARLRCSPMKGHSHVYWYRQLPEEGLKFMVYLQKENIIDESGMPKERFSAEFPKEGPSILRIQQVVRGDSAAYFCASSLGTVSMNTEAFFGQGTRLTVV.

V is TRBV11-2 and J is TRBJ1-1; the match to TRBD1 covers 12 bases. V dropped 5 bases and J dropped 5; count of bases not matched to a gene: 6. The CDR3 loop spans 15 amino acids. Germline loops: CDR1 SGHAT, CDR2 FQNNGV. The CDR3 bases are TGTGCCAGCAGCGCGAGGGACAGGGGGCGTACTGAAGCTTTCTTT. As protein: CASSARDRGRTEAFF.

Comment on this clone: Germline and junction disagree at one end, which may indicate a read error. The same CDR3 arises from other DNA sequences in this sample as well. The J gene is TRBJ2-1, the V gene TRBV7-9; D is uncertain. The CDR3 sequence is 17 residues long. Per germline, CDR1 SEHNR and CDR2 FQNEAQ (reference sequence). This chain's CDR3 is CASSPRALRSTYNEQFF. In DNA, the CDR3 is TGTGCCAGCAGCCCAAGGGCACTGCGGAGCACCTACAATGAACAGTTCTTC.

This chain uses TRBV5-1 with TRBJ2-7, with 7 bases fitting TRBD2. The CDR3 is 15 residues long. J gave up 2 bases and V 5 bases, and 10 bases lay outside the gene matches. Per germline, CDR1 SGHRS and CDR2 YFSETQ. Here the CDR3 reads CASRPRPGLTYEQYF. In nucleotides, the CDR3 is TGCGCCAGCAGACCCAGACCGGGACTAACCTACGAGCAGTACTTC.

This chain links TRBV7-2 with TRBJ2-7; D gene unclear. This CDR3 is built from 15 residues. Per germline, CDR1 SGHTA and CDR2 FQGNSA. Trimming removed 1 base at V and 3 bases at J, with 13 bases between. CDR3 nucleotide sequence: TGTGCCAGCAGCTTAGTGTTAGGGCGAGACTACGAGCAGTACTTC. It encodes CASSLVLGRDYEQYF.

The V call is TRBV10-3, the J call TRBJ1-2, with TRBD1 identical over 9 bases. CDR3 size: 15 residues. The V and J ends lost 3 bases and 5 bases, in that order; junction bases with no gene match: 7. Germline CDR1 ENHRY, CDR2 SYGVKD. The CDR3 region is CAISDRTGEGYGYTF. CDR3 in DNA: TGTGCCATCAGTGACCGGACAGGGGAGGGGTATGGCTACACCTTC.

The chain uses TRBV7-6 and TRBJ2-3; D is possibly TRBD1 (6 bases). V was cut by 1 base and J by 0 bases, with 14 bases left in between. The CDR3 has 17 amino acids. Germline-derived CDR1 and CDR2 are SGHVS and FNYEAQ. CDR3: CASSLGWLDSSTDTQYF. CDR3 sequence (DNA): TGTGCCAGCAGCTTAGGATGGCTGGACAGTAGCACAGATACGCAGTATTTT.

CDR3 amino acids: CASSLAPGQTYGYTF. The CDR3 DNA follows: TGTGCCAGCAGCTTAGCCCCCGGGCAGACCTATGGCTACACCTTC. This chain connects TRBV7-2 to TRBJ1-2; no clear D gene. Germline loops: CDR1 SGHTA, CDR2 FQGNSA. The CDR3 is 15 residues long. V was shortened by 0 bases and J by 4 bases, with 12 bases between the two germline ends. Combining the CDR3 with reference TRBV7-2 and TRBJ1-2 gives the whole variable domain GAGVSQSPSNKVTEKGKDVELRCDPISGHTALYWYRQSLGQGLEFLIYFQGNSAPDKSGLPSDRFSAERTGGSVSTLTIQRTQQEDSAVYLCASSLAPGQTYGYTFGSGTRLTVV.

The chain combines TRBV6-6 with TRBJ2-7; TRBD2 agrees at 9 bases. J lost 6 bases, V lost 8 bases, and 11 bases had no gene match. CDR3 length equals 14 residues. Germline CDR1 MNHNY, CDR2 SVGAGI (reference sequence). The CDR3 DNA reads as TGTGCCAGCTGTCCAACACTAGCGGGTGGCGAGCAGTACTTC. Protein product: CASCPTLAGGEQYF.

CDR3 amino acids: CASSVEASSYNEQFF. CDR3 sequence (DNA): TGTGCCAGCAGCGTAGAGGCTAGCTCCTACAATGAGCAGTTCTTC. The chain joins TRBV9 to TRBJ2-1; no clear D gene. The CDR3 covers 15 residues. From germline, CDR1 is SGDLS and CDR2 YYNGEE. V gave up 0 bases and J gave up 0 bases, with 7 bases separating them.

Points on this clone: Relative to the germline gene, one junction end is altered; a read error may explain this. This chain links TRBV7-9 with TRBJ1-2; D gene unclear. In germline, CDR1 is SEHNR, CDR2 FQNEAQ (reference sequence). The CDR3 spans 14 residues. The chain's CDR3 is CVSSLTGPYYGYTF. The CDR3 bases are TGTGTCAGCAGCTTAACGGGTCCCTACTATGGCTACACCTTC. The whole variable domain, remainder taken from reference TRBV7-9 and TRBJ1-2, is DTGVSQNPRHKITKRGQNVTFRCDPISEHNRLYWYRQTLGQGPEFLTYFQNEAQLEKSRLLSDRFSAERPKGSFSTLEIQRTEQGDSAMYLCVSSLTGPYYGYTFGSGTRLTVV.

The V call is TRBV11-2, the J call TRBJ1-6; D call uncertain. Trimming shortened V by 5 bases and J by 8 bases, and 10 bases separated the two germline ends. The V gene's germline CDR1 is SGHAT and CDR2 FQNNGV. There are 13 residues in the CDR3. CDR3 sequence reads: CASSHREDSPLHF. In nucleotides, the CDR3 is TGTGCCAGCAGCCACCGGGAGGATTCACCCCTCCACTTT.

V is TRBV30 and J is TRBJ2-5; D not certain. Germline CDR1 and CDR2: GTSNPN and SVGIG (reference sequence). With 5 bases removed from V and 3 bases from J, the gap between germline ends came to 7 bases. The CDR3 spans 11 residues. The CDR3 DNA sequence: TGTGCCTGGGCTATGGAAGAGACCCAGTACTTC. Residues: CAWAMEETQYF.

The chain uses TRBV2 and TRBJ2-4; D might be TRBD1 (6 bases). The CDR3 sequence is 12 residues long. Deletions cut 4 bases from V and 8 bases from J, with 9 bases between. Per the germline V gene, CDR1 is SNHLY and CDR2 is FYNNEI. The DNA of the CDR3 is TGTGCCAGCAGTGTTGAGGGGGACATTCAGTACTTC. This encodes CASSVEGDIQYF.

Remarks on this clone: A junction boundary mismatches the germline segment, possibly from a read error. The chain carries TRBV5-1 and TRBJ2-7, with 9 bases aligning to TRBD2. The CDR3 has 12 residues. CDR1 is SGHRS and CDR2 is YFSETQ in the germline V gene. The DNA for the CDR3 is TGCGCCAGCAGCTTGGCCGGCGAGCGGGGGGACTTC. Amino acids: CASSLAGERGDF.

This chain links TRBV11-3 with TRBJ1-1; 8 bases map to TRBD1. V lost 3 bases to trimming and J lost 4 bases; unmatched junction nucleotides: 1. CDR3 length equals 13 residues. The germline V gene has CDR1 SGHNT and CDR2 YENEEA. CDR3 coding DNA: TGTGCCAGCAGCTTCGGGACAGGCACTGAAGCTTTCTTT. It is translated as CASSFGTGTEAFF.

The chain employs TRBV7-9 and TRBJ2-3; D perhaps matches TRBD1 (6 bases). CDR1 is SEHNR, CDR2 FQNEAQ, per germline (reference sequence). This CDR3 comprises 16 residues. The germline V and J ends were trimmed by 3 bases and 0 bases, with 13 bases remaining between them. CDR3 in amino acids: CASSFKGGQSTDTQYF. CDR3 nucleotide sequence: TGTGCCAGCAGCTTTAAAGGCGGACAGAGCACAGATACGCAGTATTTT.

The chain combines TRBV7-9 with TRBJ2-2; 7 nucleotides align to TRBD1. The CDR3 is 14 amino acids. V gave up 3 bases and J gave up 7 bases; unmatched junction bases: 5. Germline V lookup: CDR1 SEHNR, CDR2 FQNEAQ (reference sequence). The CDR3 here is CASSFQTGIGELFF. The CDR3 DNA reads as TGTGCCAGCAGCTTCCAGACAGGGATCGGGGAGCTGTTTTTT.